The 16 T cell receptor beta chains below come from one sample, sequenced in a study of blood T cell repertoires in COVID-19. Libraries were prepared by immunoSEQ multiplex PCR; TCRdb keeps only in-frame clonotypes and omits some of them. Here the sample spans 330,000 or so clones, over 80% being singletons. The source material was peripheral blood. The receptors shown here come from a man in his thirties or forties with COVID-19, enrolled during active disease.

This sequence joins TRBV4-3 and TRBJ2-7; D ambiguous. Trimming stripped 0 bases from V and 0 bases from J, with 12 bases between. The germline gives CDR1 LGHNA, CDR2 YSLEER. This CDR3 is 16 amino acids long. CDR3 amino acids: CASSQDERRSSYEQYF. DNA for the CDR3: TGCGCCAGCAGCCAAGATGAGAGGCGGAGCTCCTACGAGCAGTACTTC.

J is TRBJ1-4 and V is TRBV3-1 (or the pseudogene TRBV3-2); a possible D gene is TRBD1 (6 bases). The CDR3 totals 14 residues. In germline, CDR1 is LGHDT, CDR2 YNNKEL (reference sequence). Trimming removed 3 bases from V and 8 bases from J, with 13 bases in between. The CDR3 nucleotides are TGTGCCAGCAGCCATTTGCAGGGGTGGGAAAAACTGTTTTTT. Its translation is CASSHLQGWEKLFF.

This chain connects TRBV6-5 to TRBJ1-2, with 8 bases identical to TRBD1. This CDR3 contains 12 residues. J lost 8 bases, V lost 9 bases, and 8 bases had no gene match. Looked up from germline, CDR1 is MNHEY and CDR2 is SVGAGI. CDR3 protein: CAREGQGGGYTF. The CDR3 DNA follows: TGTGCCAGAGAAGGACAGGGTGGCGGCTACACCTTC.

The gene calls are TRBV6-5 and TRBJ1-1, with 8 bases fitting TRBD1. V gave up 5 bases and J gave up 1 base; unmatched junction bases: 3. The CDR3 length is 14 residues. Germline CDR1 reads MNHEY; CDR2 reads SVGAGI. The CDR3: CASSQGAPNTEAFF. DNA for the CDR3: TGTGCCAGCAGTCAGGGGGCCCCGAACACTGAAGCTTTCTTT.

The chain couples TRBV30 to TRBJ1-1; TRBD1 matches at 10 bases. The CDR3 loop spans 16 amino acids. Losses at the gene ends were 0 bases for V and 0 bases for J; bases not matched to a gene: 4. In germline, CDR1 is GTSNPN, CDR2 SVGIG (reference sequence). The DNA of the CDR3 is TGTGCCTGGAGTGTGACCGGGACAGGGGTGAACACTGAAGCTTTCTTT. It yields the protein CAWSVTGTGVNTEAFF.

The chain recombines TRBV18 with TRBJ2-1; perhaps TRBD2 as D (5 bases). This CDR3 has 16 residues. Trimming removed 3 bases at V and 8 bases at J, with 20 bases between. Germline V gene data show CDR1 as KGHSH and CDR2 as LQKENI. The CDR3 loop reads CASSPSRDGPPDEQFF. CDR3 nucleotides: TGTGCCAGCTCACCCTCCCGGGATGGCCCACCCGATGAGCAGTTCTTC.

The chain has TRBV2 and TRBJ2-3, with D possibly matching TRBD1 (6 bases). Trimming took off 2 bases at V and 6 bases at J, with 12 bases between the two ends. The V gene's germline CDR1 is SNHLY and CDR2 FYNNEI. This CDR3 region has 14 residues. The CDR3 here is CASSEWQGSDTQYF. CDR3 DNA: TGTGCCAGCAGTGAATGGCAGGGGTCGGATACGCAGTATTTT. Based on the CDR3 plus reference TRBV2 and TRBJ2-3, the full variable domain is EPEVTQTPSHQVTQMGQEVILRCVPISNHLYFYWYRQILGQKVEFLVSFYNNEISEKSEIFDDQFSVERPDGSNFTLKIRSTKLEDSAMYFCASSEWQGSDTQYFGPGTRLTVL.

This rearrangement joins TRBV2 to TRBJ1-2; TRBD1 aligns across 9 bases. Germline-derived CDR1 and CDR2 are SNHLY and FYNNEI. Trimming cost V 6 bases and J 2 bases; bases outside gene matches: 4. This CDR3 region has 14 residues. The CDR3 sequence: CASSWDRVNYGYTF. In DNA, the CDR3 is TGTGCCAGCAGCTGGGACAGGGTCAACTATGGCTACACCTTC.

This clone appeared a single time. The chain couples TRBV6-5 to TRBJ2-3, with TRBD2 matching 7 bases. The V gene's germline CDR1 is MNHEY and CDR2 SVGAGI. The junction had 8 bases not matched to a gene; V was cut back by 6 bases and J by 2 bases. The CDR3 is made up of 15 amino acids. The chain's CDR3 is CASSLASGVTDTQYF. For the CDR3, the DNA is TGTGCCAGCAGCTTGGCCAGCGGGGTCACAGATACGCAGTATTTT.

In this sample, this clone turned up once. The V gene is TRBV19, the J gene TRBJ1-3; no firm D call. Trimming took 8 bases from V and 0 from J, leaving 11 bases between them. Germline V gene sequence: CDR1 LNHDA, CDR2 SQIVND (reference sequence). The CDR3 spans 14 residues. The CDR3 here is CASHTVFSGNTIYF. In DNA form, the CDR3 reads TGTGCCAGTCATACAGTCTTCTCTGGAAACACCATATATTTT.

The chain combines TRBV18 with TRBJ1-2; TRBD1 aligns across 7 bases. Unmatched junction bases numbered 15, after V lost 4 bases and J lost 7 bases. CDR3 length: 16 amino acids. CDR1 is KGHSH and CDR2 is LQKENI in the germline V gene. CDR3 DNA sequence: TGTGCCAGCTCACTCAACAGGGGCGAGACCTCCTCTGGCTACACCTTC. This codes for CASSLNRGETSSGYTF.

The rearrangement joins TRBV2 to TRBJ1-5; 11 nucleotides agree with TRBD1. In germline, CDR1 is SNHLY, CDR2 FYNNEI. The CDR3 has 14 residues. J was trimmed by 5 bases and V by 6 bases; bases with no gene match: 3. This CDR3 reads CASSGTGGDQPQHF. CDR3 coding DNA: TGTGCCAGCAGCGGGACAGGGGGAGATCAGCCCCAGCATTTT.

This chain joins TRBV7-8 and TRBJ2-1; 7 nucleotides agree with TRBD2. The V gene's germline CDR1 is SGHVS and CDR2 FQNEAQ. V shed 3 bases and J 9 bases; nucleotides not matched to a gene: 11. The CDR3 totals 15 residues. The CDR3 loop is CASSLRRELPFEQFF. CDR3 nucleotide sequence: TGTGCCAGCAGCTTGCGGCGGGAGTTACCCTTTGAGCAGTTCTTC.

The genes are TRBV9 and TRBJ1-3, with D perhaps TRBD1 (6 bases). V shed 1 base and J shed 0 bases, with 11 bases lying between them. CDR1 and CDR2 (germline): SGDLS, YYNGEE. The CDR3 runs to 16 residues. The CDR3 sequence is CASSVQTGISGNTIYF. Here the CDR3 DNA reads TGTGCCAGCAGCGTACAAACAGGGATCTCTGGAAACACCATATATTTT. Full variable domain (remainder filled in from reference TRBV9 and TRBJ1-3): DSGVTQTPKHLITATGQRVTLRCSPRSGDLSVYWYQQSLDQGLQFLIQYYNGEERAKGNILERFSAQQFPDLHSELNLSSLELGDSALYFCASSVQTGISGNTIYFGEGSWLTVV.

The rearrangement links TRBV7-2 to TRBJ2-1, with 12 bases that match TRBD2. Trimming at V came to 4 bases and at J to 2 bases, leaving 6 bases not matched to a gene. This CDR3 has 17 residues. CDR1 and CDR2 from the germline V gene are SGHTA and FQGNSA. The CDR3 nucleotides are TGTGCCAGCAGCTCCCCAACTAGCGGGGGGCCCTACAATGAGCAGTTCTTC. It codes for CASSSPTSGGPYNEQFF.

The chain uses TRBV20-1 and TRBJ2-1; D call uncertain. Germline V gene data show CDR1 as DFQATT and CDR2 as SNEGSKA (reference sequence). There are 11 residues in the CDR3. Trimming shortened V by 0 bases and J by 12 bases, and 9 bases separated the two germline ends. The CDR3 DNA follows: TGCAGTGCTAGAGATTCCCGCGTGCAGTTCTTC. Translation gives CSARDSRVQFF.